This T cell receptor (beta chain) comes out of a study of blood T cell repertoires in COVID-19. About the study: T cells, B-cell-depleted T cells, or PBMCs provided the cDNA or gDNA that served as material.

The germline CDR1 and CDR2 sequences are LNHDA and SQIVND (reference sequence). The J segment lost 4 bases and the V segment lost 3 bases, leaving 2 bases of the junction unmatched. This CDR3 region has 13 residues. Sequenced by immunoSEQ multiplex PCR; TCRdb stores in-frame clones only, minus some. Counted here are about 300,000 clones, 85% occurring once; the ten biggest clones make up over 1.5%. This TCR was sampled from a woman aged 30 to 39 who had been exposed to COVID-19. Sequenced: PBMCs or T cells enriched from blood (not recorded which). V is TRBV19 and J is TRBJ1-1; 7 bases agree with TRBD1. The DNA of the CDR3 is TGTGCCAGTAGTATGAGACAGGGCACTGAAGCTTTCTTT. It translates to CASSMRQGTEAFF. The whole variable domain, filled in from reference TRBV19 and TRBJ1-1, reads DGGITQSPKYLFRKEGQNVTLSCEQNLNHDAMYWYRQDPGQGLRLIYYSQIVNDFQKGDIAEGYSVSREKKESFPLTVTSAQKNPTAFYLCASSMRQGTEAFFGQGTRLTVV.